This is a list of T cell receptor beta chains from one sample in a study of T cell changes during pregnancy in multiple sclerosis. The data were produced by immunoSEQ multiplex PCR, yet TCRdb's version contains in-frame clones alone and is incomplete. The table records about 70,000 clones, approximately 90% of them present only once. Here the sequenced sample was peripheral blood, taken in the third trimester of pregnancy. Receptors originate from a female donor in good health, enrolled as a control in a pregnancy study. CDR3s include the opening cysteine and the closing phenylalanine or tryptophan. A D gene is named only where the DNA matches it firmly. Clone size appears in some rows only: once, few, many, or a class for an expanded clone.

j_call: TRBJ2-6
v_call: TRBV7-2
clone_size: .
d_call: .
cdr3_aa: CASTLKVWGPNSGANVLTF
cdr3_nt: TGTGCCAGCACCCTAAAGGTGTGGGGGCCGAACTCTGGGGCCAACGTCCTGACTTTC

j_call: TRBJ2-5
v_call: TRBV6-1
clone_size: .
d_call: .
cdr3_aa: CASRKSGTQETQYF
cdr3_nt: TGTGCCAGCAGGAAATCCGGGACACAAGAGACCCAGTACTTC

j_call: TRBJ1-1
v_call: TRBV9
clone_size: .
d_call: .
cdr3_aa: CASSPTPTGNTEAFF
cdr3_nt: TGTGCCAGCAGCCCTACCCCGACGGGGAACACTGAAGCTTTCTTT

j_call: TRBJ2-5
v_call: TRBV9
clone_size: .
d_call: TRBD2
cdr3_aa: CASSLGGLAGPETQYF
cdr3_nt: TGTGCCAGCAGCCTCGGGGGACTAGCGGGGCCAGAGACCCAGTACTTC

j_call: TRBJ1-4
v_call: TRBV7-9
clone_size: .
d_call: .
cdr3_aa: CASGMGGEKLFF
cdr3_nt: TGTGCCAGCGGCATGGGGGGGGAAAAACTGTTTTTT

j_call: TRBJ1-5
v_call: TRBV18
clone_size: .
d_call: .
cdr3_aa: CASSPPGGSNQPQHF
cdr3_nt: TGTGCCAGCTCACCACCGGGAGGGAGCAATCAGCCCCAGCATTTT

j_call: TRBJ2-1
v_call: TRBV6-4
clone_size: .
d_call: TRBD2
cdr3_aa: CASSDGGTGTSGGVAYNEQFF
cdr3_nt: TGTGCCAGCAGTGACGGAGGGACGGGGACTAGCGGGGGGGTGGCCTACAATGAGCAGTTCTTC

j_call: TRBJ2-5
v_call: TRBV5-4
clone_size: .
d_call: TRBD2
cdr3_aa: CASSLAPASGSQETQYF
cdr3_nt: TGTGCCAGCAGCTTGGCCCCCGCTAGCGGTTCTCAAGAGACCCAGTACTTC

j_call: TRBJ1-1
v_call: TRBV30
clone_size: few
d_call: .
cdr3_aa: CAWSVRVEAFF
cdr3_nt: TGTGCCTGGAGTGTACGCGTTGAAGCTTTCTTT

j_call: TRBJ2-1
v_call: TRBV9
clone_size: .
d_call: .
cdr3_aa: CASSVTPQGYEQFF
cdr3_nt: TGTGCCAGCAGCGTCACCCCACAGGGTTATGAGCAGTTCTTC

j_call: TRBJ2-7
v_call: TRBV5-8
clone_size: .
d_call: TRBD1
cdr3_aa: CASSPQGKRTYEQYF
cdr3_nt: TGTGCCAGCAGCCCACAGGGGAAGAGAACTTACGAGCAGTACTTC

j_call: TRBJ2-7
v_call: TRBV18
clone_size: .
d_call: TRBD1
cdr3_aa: CASSPPGQGVGRYEQYF
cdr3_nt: TGTGCCAGCTCACCACCGGGACAGGGGGTAGGGCGCTACGAGCAGTACTTC

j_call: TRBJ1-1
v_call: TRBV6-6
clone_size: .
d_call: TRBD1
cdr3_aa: CASSSGGQRNAEAFF
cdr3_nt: TGTGCCAGCAGTTCTGGGGGACAGAGAAACGCTGAAGCTTTCTTT

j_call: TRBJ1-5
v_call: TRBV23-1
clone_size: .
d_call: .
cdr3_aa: CASSQAGDQPQHF
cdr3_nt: TGCGCCAGCAGTCAGGCAGGTGATCAGCCCCAGCATTTT

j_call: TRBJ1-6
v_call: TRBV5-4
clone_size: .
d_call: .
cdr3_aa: CASSSYAGTRNSPLHF
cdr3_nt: TGTGCCAGCAGCTCCTACGCCGGGACACGTAATTCACCCCTCCACTTT

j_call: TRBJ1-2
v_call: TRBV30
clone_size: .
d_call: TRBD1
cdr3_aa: CAWKGQGGGYTF
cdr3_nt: TGTGCCTGGAAGGGACAGGGTGGTGGCTACACCTTC

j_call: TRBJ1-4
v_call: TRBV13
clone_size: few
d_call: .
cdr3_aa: CASSLRGLNEKLFF
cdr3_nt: TGTGCCAGCAGCTTAAGGGGCCTCAATGAAAAACTGTTTTTT

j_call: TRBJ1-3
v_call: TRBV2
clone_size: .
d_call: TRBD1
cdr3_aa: CASSDRDRVGNTIYF
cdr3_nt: TGTGCCAGCAGTGACAGGGACAGGGTTGGAAACACCATATATTTT

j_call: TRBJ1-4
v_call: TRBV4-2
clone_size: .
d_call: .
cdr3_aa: CASSQDAQGFNEKLFF
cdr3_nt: TGTGCCAGCAGCCAAGATGCACAGGGCTTTAATGAAAAACTGTTTTTT

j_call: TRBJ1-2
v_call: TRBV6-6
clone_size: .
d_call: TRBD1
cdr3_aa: CASSSGGDYPMGYTF
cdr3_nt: TGTGCCAGCAGCTCAGGGGGCGACTACCCTATGGGCTACACCTTC

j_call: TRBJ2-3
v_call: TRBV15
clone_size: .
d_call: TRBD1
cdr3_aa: CATSRGTGPPRGTDTQYF
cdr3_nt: TGTGCCACCAGCAGGGGGACAGGTCCCCCAAGGGGCACAGATACGCAGTATTTT

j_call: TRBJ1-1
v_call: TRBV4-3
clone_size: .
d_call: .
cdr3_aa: CASSPAAGVNTEAFF
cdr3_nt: TGCGCCAGCAGCCCCGCGGCGGGGGTGAACACTGAAGCTTTCTTT

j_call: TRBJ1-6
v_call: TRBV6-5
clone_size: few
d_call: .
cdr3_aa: CASSYEGQPGSPLHF
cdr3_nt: TGTGCCAGCAGTTACGAAGGACAGCCCGGTTCACCCCTCCACTTT

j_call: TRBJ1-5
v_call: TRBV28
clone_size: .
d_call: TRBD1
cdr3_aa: CASTLRDRVGADNQPQHF
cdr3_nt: TGTGCCAGCACCCTTAGGGACAGGGTAGGGGCGGATAATCAGCCCCAGCATTTT

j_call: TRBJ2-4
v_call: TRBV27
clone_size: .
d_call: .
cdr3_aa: CASSLSWRAKNIQYF
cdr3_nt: TGTGCCAGCAGTTTGAGCTGGCGGGCCAAAAACATTCAGTACTTC

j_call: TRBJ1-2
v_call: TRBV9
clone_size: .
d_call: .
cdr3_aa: CASSADGARLYGYTF
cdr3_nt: TGTGCCAGCAGCGCGGATGGGGCGCGGCTCTATGGCTACACCTTC

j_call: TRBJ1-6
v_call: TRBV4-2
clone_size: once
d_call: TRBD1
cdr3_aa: CASRLRRGQSSYNSPLHF
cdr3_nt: TGTGCCAGCAGGTTAAGACGGGGACAGAGCTCCTATAATTCACCCCTCCACTTT

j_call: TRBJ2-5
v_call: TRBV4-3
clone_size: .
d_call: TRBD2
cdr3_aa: CASSQERGGQETQYF
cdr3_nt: TGCGCCAGCAGCCAAGAGCGGGGGGGCCAAGAGACCCAGTACTTC

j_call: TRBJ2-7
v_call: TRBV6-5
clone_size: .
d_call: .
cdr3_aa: CASRSFLEQYF
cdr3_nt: TGTGCCAGCAGGTCTTTCTTAGAGCAGTACTTC

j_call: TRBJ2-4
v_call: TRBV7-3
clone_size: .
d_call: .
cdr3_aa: CASSSSGDLKNIQYF
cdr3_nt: TGTGCCAGCAGCTCCTCCGGGGACTTAAAAAACATTCAGTACTTC

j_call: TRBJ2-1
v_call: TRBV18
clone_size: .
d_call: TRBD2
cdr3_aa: CASSPELADKQFF
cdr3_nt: TGTGCCAGCTCACCAGAACTAGCGGATAAGCAGTTCTTC

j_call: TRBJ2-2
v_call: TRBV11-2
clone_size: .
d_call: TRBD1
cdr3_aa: CASSRRPGTETGELFF
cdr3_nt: TGTGCCAGCAGCCGACGACCCGGGACAGAAACCGGGGAGCTGTTTTTT

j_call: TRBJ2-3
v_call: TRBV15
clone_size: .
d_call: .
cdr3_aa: CATSRVIGARDTQYF
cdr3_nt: TGTGCCACCAGCAGAGTAATTGGGGCGAGAGATACGCAGTATTTT

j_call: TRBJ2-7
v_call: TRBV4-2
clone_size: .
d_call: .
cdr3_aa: CASSLQGSGEQYF
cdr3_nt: TGTGCCAGCAGCTTACAGGGATCAGGCGAGCAGTACTTC

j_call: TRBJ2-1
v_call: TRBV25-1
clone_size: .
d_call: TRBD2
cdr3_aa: CASSESGRGTSGNEQFF
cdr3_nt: TGTGCCAGCAGTGAATCTGGGCGGGGGACTAGCGGCAATGAGCAGTTCTTC